Below, 20 T cell receptor beta chains from the same sample are listed, as sequenced in a study of OX40 agonist ivuxolimab in advanced cancers. Method: immunoSEQ multiplex PCR; TCRdb's copy keeps in-frame clones and lacks some. The top ten clones hold roughly 8.7% of a sample with roughly 87,000 clones, roughly nine tenths of them seen once. Sequencing was performed on CD4+ or CD8+ T cells sorted from blood, taken in a trial of the OX40 agonist ivuxolimab. The receptors here all came from an adult with an advanced solid tumor such as melanoma, head and neck, liver or kidney cancer.

The chain uses TRBV27 and TRBJ1-1; unclear D gene. This CDR3 is built from 13 residues. V shed 1 base and J shed 2 bases, with 5 bases lying between them. The germline V gene has CDR1 MNHEY and CDR2 SMNVEV (reference sequence). The CDR3 DNA follows: TGTGCCAGCAGTTTATTGTATAACACTGAAGCTTTCTTT. It specifies CASSLLYNTEAFF.

The table lists this clone with a count of one. The chain recombines TRBV9 with TRBJ1-2; D ambiguous. This CDR3 has 15 amino acids. Germline V gives CDR1 SGDLS, CDR2 YYNGEE. Trimming removed 0 bases at V and 0 bases at J, with 9 bases between. Written as DNA, the CDR3 is TGTGCCAGCAGCGTAGGGCCCTTGGCTAACTATGGCTACACCTTC. Its translation: CASSVGPLANYGYTF.

The chain combines TRBV28 with TRBJ2-3; D is uncertain. V lost 3 bases to trimming and J lost 1 base, with 5 bases between them. Germline lookup yields CDR1 MDHEN and CDR2 SYDVKM. This CDR3 region has 13 residues. CDR3 nucleotide sequence: TGTGCCAGCAGTTTGTTCCGCACAGATACGCAGTATTTT. Residues: CASSLFRTDTQYF.

V is TRBV4-3 and J is TRBJ2-5; D is perhaps TRBD1 (6 bases). V lost 1 base, J lost 2 bases, and 11 bases lay in between. CDR3 length: 15 amino acids. The germline V gene encodes CDR1 LGHNA and CDR2 YSLEER. The CDR3 loop is CASSQVEGEQETQYF. CDR3 nucleotides: TGCGCCAGCAGCCAAGTAGAGGGGGAGCAAGAGACCCAGTACTTC.

The chain employs TRBV29-1 and TRBJ1-2, with D unclear. Germline V lookup: CDR1 SQVTM, CDR2 ANQGSEA. CDR3 length equals 11 residues. V was trimmed by 3 bases and J by 7 bases, leaving 9 bases between them. The CDR3 here is CSVDALGGYTF. The DNA for the CDR3 is TGCAGCGTTGACGCACTAGGTGGCTACACCTTC.

This clone has just one count. The chain has TRBV19 and TRBJ1-2; D ambiguous. The length of the CDR3 is 14 residues. Per the germline V gene, CDR1 is LNHDA and CDR2 is SQIVND (reference sequence). Trimming left V 8 bases short and J 3 bases short, with 16 bases between. CDR3 region: CASQWGSRYYGYTF. CDR3 bases: TGTGCCAGTCAATGGGGTTCTCGGTACTATGGCTACACCTTC.

J is TRBJ2-3 and V is TRBV28, with D unresolved. V was clipped by 5 bases and J by 10 bases, with 13 bases between them. The CDR3 covers 12 residues. Germline lookup yields CDR1 MDHEN and CDR2 SYDVKM. CDR3 loop: CASSRQVFPQYF. As DNA, the CDR3 is TGTGCCAGCAGTCGCCAGGTGTTCCCGCAGTATTTT.

The V and J genes are TRBV5-8 and TRBJ2-7, with unresolved D. V lost 3 bases and J 2 bases, leaving 3 bases between the germline ends. The CDR3 has 11 residues. Germline CDR1 and CDR2: SGHTS and YDEGEE. The CDR3 DNA reads as TGTGCCAGCAGCTATACCTACGAGCAGTACGTC. This encodes CASSYTYEQYV.

The chain joins TRBV4-1 to TRBJ2-4; D gene uncertain. The V end lost 0 bases, the J end lost 3 bases, and 6 bases lay between the germline ends. From germline, CDR1 is MGHRA and CDR2 YSYEKL. This CDR3 is built from 14 residues. DNA for the CDR3: TGCGCCAGCAGCCAAGAAAGCAGCAAAAACATTCAGTACTTC. Translation gives CASSQESSKNIQYF.

The gene calls are TRBV6-5 and TRBJ2-2, with D possibly TRBD1 on 5 matching bases. V was cut by 6 bases and J by 11 bases, with 13 bases left in between. This CDR3 has 12 residues. Germline-derived CDR1 and CDR2 are MNHEY and SVGAGI. The CDR3 DNA follows: TGTGCCAGCAGAAGTTCAGGGAACGAGCTGTTTTTT. It is translated as CASRSSGNELFF.

The rearrangement joins TRBV2 to TRBJ2-4, with D uncertain. The CDR3 is 12 residues long. CDR1 and CDR2 from the germline V gene are SNHLY and FYNNEI. The V end was cut by 3 bases, the J end by 2 bases, with 2 bases between. CDR3 nucleotides: TGTGCCAGCAGTGACCCCAAAAACATTCAGTACTTC. Translated, it gives CASSDPKNIQYF.

This chain joins TRBV6-6 and TRBJ1-1; weak D call: TRBD1 (6 bases). The V and J ends lost 6 bases and 5 bases respectively, with 16 bases between them. The germline gives CDR1 MNHNY, CDR2 SVGAGI (reference sequence). The CDR3 runs 14 residues. The CDR3 region has the DNA TGTGCCAGCAGAGAACAGGGTATCCAAACTGAAGCTTTCTTT. Its translation is CASREQGIQTEAFF.

A few counts support this clone. V usage is TRBV4-1 and J usage is TRBJ1-5; D might be TRBD1 (5 bases). V lost 4 bases to trimming and J lost 3 bases, with 16 bases between them. Per germline, CDR1 MGHRA and CDR2 YSYEKL. The CDR3 covers 16 residues. CDR3 DNA: TGCGCCAGCAGCCGTGATCCGGGACTGTACAATCAGCCCCAGCATTTT. Its translation is CASSRDPGLYNQPQHF.

This clone appeared once. The gene calls are TRBV28 and TRBJ2-5; possible D gene TRBD1, 8 bases. Trimming removed 2 bases at V and 5 bases at J, with 15 bases between. Germline V gene sequence: CDR1 MDHEN, CDR2 SYDVKM. The CDR3 is made up of 15 amino acids. DNA for the CDR3: TGTGCCAGCAGTTTACGCGGACAGGGAGGGGAGACCCAGTACTTC. Protein sequence: CASSLRGQGGETQYF.

The count of this clone is one. V is TRBV28 and J is TRBJ2-7; either TRBD1 or TRBD2 may supply D (5 bases each). The V gene's germline CDR1 is MDHEN and CDR2 SYDVKM. The ends were cut back, 1 base at V and 5 bases at J, with 9 bases in the middle. CDR3 length: 13 residues. CDR3: CASSLSGGNEQYF. As DNA, the CDR3 is TGTGCCAGCAGTTTATCTGGGGGAAACGAGCAGTACTTC. The full variable domain, completed using reference TRBV28 and TRBJ2-7, is DVKVTQSSRYLVKRTGEKVFLECVQDMDHENMFWYRQDPGLGLRLIYFSYDVKMKEKGDIPEGYSVSREKKERFSLILESASTNQTSMYLCASSLSGGNEQYFGPGTRLTVT.

The chain carries TRBV28 and TRBJ2-2; D is ambiguous. Germline-derived CDR1 and CDR2 are MDHEN and SYDVKM. The V end was cut by 1 base, the J end by 6 bases, with 9 bases between. The CDR3 has 14 amino acids. The CDR3 spells CASSLLDGSGELFF. DNA of the CDR3: TGTGCCAGCAGTTTATTGGATGGGTCCGGGGAGCTGTTTTTT.

This rearrangement joins TRBV11-2 to TRBJ1-2, with D tentatively TRBD1 (6 bases). CDR1 and CDR2 (germline): SGHAT, FQNNGV. The V end lost 8 bases, the J end lost 7 bases, and 17 bases lay between the germline ends. There are 13 residues in the CDR3. As DNA, the CDR3 is TGTGCCAGCCAAGACATAACAGGGAGTGGCTACACCTTC. This encodes CASQDITGSGYTF.

The genes are TRBV27 and TRBJ1-5, with D perhaps TRBD1 (5 bases). This CDR3 has 10 residues. V gave up 8 bases and J gave up 7 bases, with 6 bases separating them. The germline V gene encodes CDR1 MNHEY and CDR2 SMNVEV (reference sequence). CDR3 residues: CASGHQPQHF. The DNA for the CDR3 is TGTGCCAGCGGACACCAGCCCCAGCATTTT.

The rearrangement links TRBV4-3 to TRBJ2-3; tentatively, D is TRBD2 (5 bases). Germline CDR1 and CDR2: LGHNA and YSLEER. Trimming stripped 1 base from V and 7 bases from J, with 9 bases between. The CDR3 has 13 amino acids. For the CDR3, the DNA is TGCGCCAGCAGCCAAGTGATAGCGAATACGCAGTATTTT. Its translation: CASSQVIANTQYF.

The rearrangement joins TRBV19 to TRBJ1-1; D gene uncertain. Germline V gene data show CDR1 as LNHDA and CDR2 as SQIVND (reference sequence). Between the trimmed V and J ends, which lost 0 bases and 8 bases, there was a span of 16 bases. This CDR3 is built from 15 residues. DNA of the CDR3: TGTGCCAGTAGTATAGATCTCGAGACACTAGACGAAGCTTTCTTT. Translating it yields CASSIDLETLDEAFF.